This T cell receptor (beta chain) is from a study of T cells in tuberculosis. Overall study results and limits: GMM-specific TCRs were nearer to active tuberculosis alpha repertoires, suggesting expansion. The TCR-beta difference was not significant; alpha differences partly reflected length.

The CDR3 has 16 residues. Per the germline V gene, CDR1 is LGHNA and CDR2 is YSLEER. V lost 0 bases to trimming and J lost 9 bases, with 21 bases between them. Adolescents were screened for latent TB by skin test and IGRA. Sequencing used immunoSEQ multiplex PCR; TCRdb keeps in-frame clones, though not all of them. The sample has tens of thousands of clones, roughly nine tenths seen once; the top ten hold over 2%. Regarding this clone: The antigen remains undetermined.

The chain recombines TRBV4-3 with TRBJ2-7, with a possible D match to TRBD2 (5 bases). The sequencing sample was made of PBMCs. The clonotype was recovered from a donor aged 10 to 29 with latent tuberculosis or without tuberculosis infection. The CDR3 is CASSQEWELSINGQYF. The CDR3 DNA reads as TGCGCCAGCAGCCAAGAATGGGAGTTATCTATTAATGGGCAGTACTTC.